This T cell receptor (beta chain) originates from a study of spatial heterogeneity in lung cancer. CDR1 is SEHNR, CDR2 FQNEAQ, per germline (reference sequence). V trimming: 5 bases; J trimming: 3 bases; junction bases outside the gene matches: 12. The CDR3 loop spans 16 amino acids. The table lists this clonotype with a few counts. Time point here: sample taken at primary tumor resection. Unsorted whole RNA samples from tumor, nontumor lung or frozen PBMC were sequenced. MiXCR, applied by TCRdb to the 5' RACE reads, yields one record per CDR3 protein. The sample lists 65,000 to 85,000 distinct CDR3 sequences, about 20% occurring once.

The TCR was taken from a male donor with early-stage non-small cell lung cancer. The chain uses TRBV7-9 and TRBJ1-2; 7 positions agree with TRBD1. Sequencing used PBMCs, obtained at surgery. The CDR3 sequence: CASSHPGQRADYGYTF. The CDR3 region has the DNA TGTGCCAGCAGCCACCCGGGACAGAGAGCGGACTATGGCTACACCTTC. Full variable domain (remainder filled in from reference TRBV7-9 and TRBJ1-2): DTGVSQNPRHKITKRGQNVTFRCDPISEHNRLYWYRQTLGQGPEFLTYFQNEAQLEKSRLLSDRFSAERPKGSFSTLEIQRTEQGDSAMYLCASSHPGQRADYGYTFGSGTRLTVV.